A selection of T cell receptor beta chains follows, all from one sample in a study of CD8 T cells in Susac syndrome. TCRdb reanalysed the immunoSEQ multiplex PCR reads using MiXCR and keeps one entry per CDR3 protein. The data contain under 200,000 distinct CDR3 sequences, 85% to 95% of them singletons. Sequences were obtained from CD4+ T cells from PBMCs. Source of these receptors: a human donor with Susac syndrome. The CDR3 runs from the conserved cysteine through the conserved F or W. The D gene is left open where the match is weak. Not all rows give a size; the values are once, few, many and, for expanded clones, a class.

d_call j_call v_call clone_size cdr3_nt cdr3_aa
TRBD2 TRBJ2-1 TRBV2 . TGTGCCACCGGGACTAGCGGGGCCCCGGGGAATGAGCAGTTCTTC CATGTSGAPGNEQFF
. TRBJ1-4 TRBV29-1 once TGCGCAGGAACAACTAATGAAAAACTGTTTTTT CAGTTNEKLFF
. TRBJ2-7 TRBV4-3 once TGCGCCAGCAGCCAAGACCCAAGGGGCCCCTCCTACGAGCAGTACTTC CASSQDPRGPSYEQYF
TRBD2 TRBJ2-5 TRBV7-3 . TGTGCCAGCAGCTTAAGGGCGGGGGGGCTCCAAGAGACCCAGTACTTC CASSLRAGGLQETQYF
TRBD1 TRBJ1-4 TRBV20-1 . TGCAGTGCCCCGAGCTCCAGGGGGTCCTTTTTT CSAPSSRGSFF
TRBD2 TRBJ2-3 TRBV5-6 . TGTGCCAGCAGCTTGTCGGGACTAGCGGGGCGCTACACAGATACGCAGTATTTT CASSLSGLAGRYTDTQYF
. TRBJ2-1 TRBV9 . TGTGCCAGCAGCGCGTTCTACTTCCCCAACAATGAGCAGTTCTTC CASSAFYFPNNEQFF
. TRBJ1-5 TRBV15 . TGTGCCACCAGCAGAGTTCGCAGGGTTCAGCCCCAGCATTTT CATSRVRRVQPQHF
. TRBJ2-3 TRBV6-2/TRBV6-3 . TGTGCCAGCAGTGACTGGGATACGCAGTATTTT CASSDWDTQYF
TRBD2 TRBJ2-7 TRBV6-5 . TGTGCCAGCAGGCCTACTAGCGGGGGTTCCTACGAGCAGTACTTC CASRPTSGGSYEQYF
. TRBJ2-7 TRBV3-1 . TGTGCCAGCAGCCAAGGGGGGATCTCCTACGAGCAGTACTTC CASSQGGISYEQYF
. TRBJ1-5 TRBV4-3 once TGCGCCAGCAGCCCGACAGCGGTTAGCAATCAGCCCCAGCATTTT CASSPTAVSNQPQHF
TRBD1 TRBJ1-6 TRBV5-4 . TGTGCCAGCAAGCCCGACAGGGCCGAGGGGAATTCACCCCTCCACTTT CASKPDRAEGNSPLHF
. TRBJ1-1 TRBV30 . TGTGCCTGGAGTGTAGGGAGACACACTGAAGCTTTCTTT CAWSVGRHTEAFF
TRBD1 TRBJ2-3 TRBV4-1 . TGCGCCAGCCGAGCGACAGGGACGGGTCTCGGTACGCAGTATTTT CASRATGTGLGTQYF
TRBD2 TRBJ2-1 TRBV12-3/TRBV12-4 . TGTGCCAGCAGCACTCCGCGGGGGTTCCAGTTCTTC CASSTPRGFQFF
. TRBJ2-5 TRBV5-4 . TGTGCCAGCCGGTCTTCTTCGACCCCGGACCAAGAGACCCAGTACTTC CASRSSSTPDQETQYF
TRBD1 TRBJ2-1 TRBV5-1 once TGCGCCAGCAGCCCGGCGGGTGGACAGGCCCAGAATGAGCAGTTCTTC CASSPAGGQAQNEQFF
TRBD2 TRBJ2-3 TRBV4-2 . TGTGCCAGCAGCCAAGGGACTAGCGGGGGGGCCCTCACGTATTTT CASSQGTSGGALTYF
. TRBJ1-1 TRBV7-9 . TGTGCCAGCAGCTTAGGGGGGGCCGGCACTGAAGCTTTCTTT CASSLGGAGTEAFF
. TRBJ2-1 TRBV30 once TGTGCCTGGACCCCTAGTAGTCAAGATGAGCAGTTCTTC CAWTPSSQDEQFF
. TRBJ2-7 TRBV7-2 . TGTGCCAGCAGCTCCGTGTGGAGGATCAACGAGCAGTACTTC CASSSVWRINEQYF
. TRBJ1-2 TRBV6-5 . TGTGCCAGCAGTTACTCTTCCAACTATGGCTACACCTTC CASSYSSNYGYTF
TRBD1 TRBJ1-1 TRBV12-3/TRBV12-4 . TGTGCCAGCAGCCCCACGACAGGGTGGGACACTGAAGCTTTCTTT CASSPTTGWDTEAFF